The T cell receptor beta chain described here comes from a study of cytomegalovirus exposure and HLA in healthy donors. Overall study context: From donors who were HLA-typed, an early data release held about 85 million unique TCRs.

Study-level results: Later analysis indicated greater clonal expansion among HLA-associated TCR beta chains than among equally common other chains. As was reported, the classifier diagnosed cytomegalovirus status with high specificity and sensitivity. An assumption of roughly uniform sequencing depth across donors underlay the presence/absence analyses.

The V and J ends lost 1 base and 0 bases, in that order; junction bases with no gene match: 2. Germline CDR1 and CDR2: MNHEY and SVGAGI. The CDR3 runs 15 residues. Vbeta (60) and Jbeta (13) primers were used in the PCR. Sequencing was performed with immunoSEQ multiplex PCR; in TCRdb, only in-frame clones are kept and a portion is missing. In total, the table holds around 65,000 clones. Worth noting for this clone: Its antigen is unknown.

This sequence was found in a boy aged 5-17 years in good health and CMV-seronegative. This chain links TRBV6-5 with TRBJ1-1, with 7 bases fitting TRBD1. The sequencing sample was made of PBMCs. CDR3 nucleotide sequence: TGTGCCAGCAGTTACTACGGGACAGTGAACACTGAAGCTTTCTTT. Amino acid sequence: CASSYYGTVNTEAFF.